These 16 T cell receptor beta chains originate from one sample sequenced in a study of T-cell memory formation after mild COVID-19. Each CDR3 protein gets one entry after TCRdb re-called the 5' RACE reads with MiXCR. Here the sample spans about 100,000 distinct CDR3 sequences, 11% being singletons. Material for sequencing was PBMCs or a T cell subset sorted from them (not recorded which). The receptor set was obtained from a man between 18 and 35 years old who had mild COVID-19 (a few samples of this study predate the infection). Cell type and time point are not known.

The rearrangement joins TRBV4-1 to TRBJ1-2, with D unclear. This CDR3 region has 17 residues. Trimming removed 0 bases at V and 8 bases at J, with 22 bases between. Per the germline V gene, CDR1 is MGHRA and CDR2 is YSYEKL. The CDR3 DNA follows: TGCGCCAGCAGCCAAGATTTCGGCAGGTGCTTTCGTCCCGGCTACACCTTC. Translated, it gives CASSQDFGRCFRPGYTF.

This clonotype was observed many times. In nucleotides, the CDR3 is TGTGCCAGCACCCAAGACGGCGGGAATTCACCCCTCCACTTT. Translated, it gives CASTQDGGNSPLHF. The J gene is TRBJ1-6, the V gene TRBV7-9; no clear D gene. From germline, CDR1 is SEHNR and CDR2 FQNEAQ (reference sequence). The CDR3 covers 14 residues. V was trimmed by 7 bases and J by 7 bases, leaving 14 bases between them.

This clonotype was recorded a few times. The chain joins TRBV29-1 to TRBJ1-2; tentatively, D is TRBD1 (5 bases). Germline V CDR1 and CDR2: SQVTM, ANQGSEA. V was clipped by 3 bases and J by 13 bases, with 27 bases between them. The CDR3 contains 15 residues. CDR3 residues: CSVDPGAGAFPGLTF. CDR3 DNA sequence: TGCAGCGTTGACCCCGGGGCAGGTGCTTTCCCGGGGCTCACCTTC.

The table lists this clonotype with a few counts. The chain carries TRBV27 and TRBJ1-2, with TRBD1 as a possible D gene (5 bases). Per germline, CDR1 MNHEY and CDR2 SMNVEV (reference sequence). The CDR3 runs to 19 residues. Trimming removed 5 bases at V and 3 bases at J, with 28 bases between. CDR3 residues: CASSPLDAGTFRDYYGYTF. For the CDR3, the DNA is TGTGCCAGCAGTCCGCTCGACGCCGGGACGTTCCGGGACTACTATGGCTACACCTTC.

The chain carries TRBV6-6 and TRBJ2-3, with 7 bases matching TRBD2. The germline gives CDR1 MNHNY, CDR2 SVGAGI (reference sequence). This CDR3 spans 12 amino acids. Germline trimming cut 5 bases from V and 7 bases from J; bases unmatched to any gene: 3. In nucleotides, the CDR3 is TGTGCCAGCAGTGGACTAGAGTATACGCAGTATTTT. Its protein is CASSGLEYTQYF.

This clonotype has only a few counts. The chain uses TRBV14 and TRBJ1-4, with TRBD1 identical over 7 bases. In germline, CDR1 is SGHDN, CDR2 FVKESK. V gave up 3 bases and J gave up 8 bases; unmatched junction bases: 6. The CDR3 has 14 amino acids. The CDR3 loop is CASSHGTEREKLFF. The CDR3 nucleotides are TGTGCCAGCAGCCACGGGACAGAACGAGAAAAACTGTTTTTT.

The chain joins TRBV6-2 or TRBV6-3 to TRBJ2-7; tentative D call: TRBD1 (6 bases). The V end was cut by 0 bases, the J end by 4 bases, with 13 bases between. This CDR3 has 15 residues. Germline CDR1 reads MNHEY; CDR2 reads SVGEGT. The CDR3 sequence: CASSYSTGGMYEQYF. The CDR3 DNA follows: TGTGCCAGCAGTTACTCGACAGGAGGTATGTACGAGCAGTACTTC.

This chain's CDR3 is CASSLGPDPGLYEQYV. The CDR3 nucleotides are TGCGCCAGCAGCTTGGGGCCGGACCCCGGATTATACGAGCAGTACGTC. This chain uses TRBV5-1 with TRBJ2-7; D is ambiguous. This CDR3 region has 16 residues. Germline CDR1 reads SGHRS; CDR2 reads YFSETQ. Trimming cost V 0 bases and J 4 bases, with 17 bases left between them.

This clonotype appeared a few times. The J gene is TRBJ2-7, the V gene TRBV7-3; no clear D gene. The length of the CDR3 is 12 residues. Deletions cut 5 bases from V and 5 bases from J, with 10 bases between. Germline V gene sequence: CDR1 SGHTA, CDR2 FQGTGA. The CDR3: CASSGSVDEQYV. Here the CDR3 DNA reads TGTGCCAGCAGCGGCTCCGTAGACGAGCAGTACGTC.

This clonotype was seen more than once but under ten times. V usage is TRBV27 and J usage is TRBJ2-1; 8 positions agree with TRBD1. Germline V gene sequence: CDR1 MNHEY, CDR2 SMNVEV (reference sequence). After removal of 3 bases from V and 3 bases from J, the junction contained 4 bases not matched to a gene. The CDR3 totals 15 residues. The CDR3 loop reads CASSFGTGHYNEQFF. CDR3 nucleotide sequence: TGTGCCAGCAGTTTTGGGACAGGCCACTACAATGAGCAGTTCTTC.

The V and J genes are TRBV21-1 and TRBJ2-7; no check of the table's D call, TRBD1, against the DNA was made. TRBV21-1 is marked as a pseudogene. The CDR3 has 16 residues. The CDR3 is CASSKAPAGHDHEQYF. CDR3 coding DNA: TGTGCCAGCAGCAAAGCGCCAGCGGGACACGACCACGAGCAGTACTTC.

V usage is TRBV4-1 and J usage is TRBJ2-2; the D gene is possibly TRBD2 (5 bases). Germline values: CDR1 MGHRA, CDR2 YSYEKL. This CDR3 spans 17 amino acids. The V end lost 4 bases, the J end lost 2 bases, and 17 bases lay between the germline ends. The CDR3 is CASSPRVMDLNTGELFF. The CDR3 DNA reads TGCGCCAGCAGCCCTCGTGTAATGGACTTAAACACCGGGGAGCTGTTTTTT.

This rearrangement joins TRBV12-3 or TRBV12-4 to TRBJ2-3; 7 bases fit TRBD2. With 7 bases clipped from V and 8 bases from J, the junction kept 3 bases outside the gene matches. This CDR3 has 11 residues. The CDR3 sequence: CASTERGTQYF. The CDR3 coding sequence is TGTGCCAGCACCGAGCGGGGTACGCAGTATTTT.

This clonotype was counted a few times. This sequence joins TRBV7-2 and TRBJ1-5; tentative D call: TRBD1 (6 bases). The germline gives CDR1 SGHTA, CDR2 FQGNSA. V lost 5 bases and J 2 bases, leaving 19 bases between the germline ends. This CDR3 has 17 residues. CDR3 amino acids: CASSPKTGYGGNQPQHF. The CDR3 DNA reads TGTGCCAGCAGCCCCAAAACAGGGTATGGGGGCAATCAGCCCCAGCATTTT.

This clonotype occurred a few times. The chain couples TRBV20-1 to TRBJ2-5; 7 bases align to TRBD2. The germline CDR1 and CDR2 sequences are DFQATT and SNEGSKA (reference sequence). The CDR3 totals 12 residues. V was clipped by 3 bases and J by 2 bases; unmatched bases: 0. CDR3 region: CSARRGQETQYF. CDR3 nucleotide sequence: TGCAGTGCTAGGCGGGGGCAAGAGACCCAGTACTTC.

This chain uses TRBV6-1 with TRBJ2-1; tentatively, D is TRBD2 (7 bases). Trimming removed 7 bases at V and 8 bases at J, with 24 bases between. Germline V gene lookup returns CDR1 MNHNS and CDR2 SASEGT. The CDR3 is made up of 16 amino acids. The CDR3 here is CASIFRGGSLVDEQFF. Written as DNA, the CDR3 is TGTGCCAGCATTTTCCGCGGGGGCTCCCTGGTCGATGAGCAGTTCTTC.